The clone carrying this T cell receptor beta chain has just a few counts. Antigen specificity is unknown. J lost 5 bases, V lost 6 bases, and 9 bases had no gene match. This CDR3 has 15 residues. Germline V CDR1 and CDR2: DFQATT, SNEGSKA (reference sequence). This record belongs to a study of blood T cells in healthy people across ages. On the study more broadly: About one barcoded TCR beta cDNA was captured per two T cells.

The people who gave samples were healthy Caucasians from Russia, aged roughly 6 to 95. Primers used in a second PCR of roughly 7 to 12 cycles were a sample-barcoded 5' primer and a J-beta primer mix. In TCRdb, the 5' RACE reads were re-called with MiXCR into one record per CDR3 protein. The sample holds 1.5 million to 2 million distinct CDR3 sequences, about 50% seen once. Findings and caveats of the study: Donors of long life had a larger count of naive CD4+ cells and greater diversity than aged donors. A roughly linear fall in TCR beta diversity per million T cells was seen with increasing age.

V is TRBV20-1 and J is TRBJ2-3; 12 nucleotides line up with TRBD2. Sequenced input: blood. This receptor was taken from a woman aged 40 to 49 in good health. In DNA form, the CDR3 reads TGCAGTGCACACCTAGCGGGGGGGAGTGGAGATACGCAGTATTTT. Encoded protein: CSAHLAGGSGDTQYF.